This is a list of T cell receptor beta chains from one sample in a study of cytomegalovirus exposure and HLA in healthy donors. TCRdb's copy holds only in-frame clones and misses some; the assay was immunoSEQ multiplex PCR. The table lists 200,000 to 300,000 clones, 85% to 90% of them singletons. Sequenced material: PBMCs. These receptors all come from a man aged 18 to 35 in good health and CMV-seronegative. CDR3s include the opening cysteine and the closing phenylalanine or tryptophan. The D gene is left open where the match is weak. Clone size is shown for a subset of rows, as once, few, many or a class of expanded clone.

.	TRBV5-4	TRBJ1-2	.	TGTGCCAGCAGCCACATATCCTTTGGGGCAAACTATGGCTACACCTTC	CASSHISFGANYGYTF
.	TRBV10-1	TRBJ2-7	.	TGCGCCAGCAGTGAGTCAGGAGCCGCGGGGGAGCAGTACTTC	CASSESGAAGEQYF
.	TRBV30	TRBJ1-6	.	TGTGCCTGGAGCGGGGACTTCTTAAGAAAGATTAATTCACCCCTCCACTTT	CAWSGDFLRKINSPLHF
.	TRBV6-6	TRBJ1-2	TRBD1	TGTGCCTCCAGAAGGGGACAGGGACTTTATGGCTACACCTTC	CASRRGQGLYGYTF
.	TRBV10-1	TRBJ2-7	TRBD2	TGCGCCAGCAGTGGAGGGAGCGGGGGGGCCTACGAGCAGTACTTC	CASSGGSGGAYEQYF
once	TRBV30	TRBJ1-1	.	TGTGCCTCCCGCAGGGATAAAGGTCCCATGAACACTGAAGCTTTCTTT	CASRRDKGPMNTEAFF
.	TRBV19	TRBJ2-2	.	TGTGCCAGTAGTATAGGAAAGACAGCTTCTGGGGAGCTGTTTTTT	CASSIGKTASGELFF
few	TRBV19	TRBJ2-6	.	TGTGCCAGTAGTATTCAGGCTTCTGGGGCCAACGTCCTGACTTTC	CASSIQASGANVLTF
.	TRBV11-2	TRBJ2-1	TRBD2	TGTGCCAGCAGCCCGGGACTAGTCAATGAGCAGTTCTTC	CASSPGLVNEQFF
.	TRBV4-1	TRBJ1-5	.	TGCGCCAGCAGACCAAGGGTAGGGGGGGCTCTGCCCCAGCATTTT	CASRPRVGGALPQHF
.	TRBV7-2	TRBJ1-5	.	TGTGCCAGCAGCTTACAGGGAAGCAATCAGCCCCAGCATTTT	CASSLQGSNQPQHF
.	TRBV5-1	TRBJ1-4	TRBD1	TGCGCCAGCAGCTTGGTGTTCGGGACAGGGACCCTGAAGGAGAATGAAAAACTGTTTTTT	CASSLVFGTGTLKENEKLFF
.	TRBV18	TRBJ1-6	.	TGTGCCAGCTCACCCTACAGGGAAAATAATTCACCCCTCCACTTT	CASSPYRENNSPLHF
.	TRBV30	TRBJ1-5	.	TGTGCCTGGAGTGACGCCGTTGACTATCAGCCCCAGCATTTT	CAWSDAVDYQPQHF
.	TRBV5-1	TRBJ1-2	.	TGCGCCAGCAGCTTGGGGGGCAACTATGGCTACACCTTC	CASSLGGNYGYTF
.	TRBV19	TRBJ2-3	.	TGTGCCAGTAGTATAGTGGCGGCAGGGGGCACAGATACGCAGTATTTT	CASSIVAAGGTDTQYF
.	TRBV7-9	TRBJ2-1	.	TGTGCCAGCAGCTCCACCATTCTAACGACAGCCTCCTCCAATGAGCAGTTCTTC	CASSSTILTTASSNEQFF